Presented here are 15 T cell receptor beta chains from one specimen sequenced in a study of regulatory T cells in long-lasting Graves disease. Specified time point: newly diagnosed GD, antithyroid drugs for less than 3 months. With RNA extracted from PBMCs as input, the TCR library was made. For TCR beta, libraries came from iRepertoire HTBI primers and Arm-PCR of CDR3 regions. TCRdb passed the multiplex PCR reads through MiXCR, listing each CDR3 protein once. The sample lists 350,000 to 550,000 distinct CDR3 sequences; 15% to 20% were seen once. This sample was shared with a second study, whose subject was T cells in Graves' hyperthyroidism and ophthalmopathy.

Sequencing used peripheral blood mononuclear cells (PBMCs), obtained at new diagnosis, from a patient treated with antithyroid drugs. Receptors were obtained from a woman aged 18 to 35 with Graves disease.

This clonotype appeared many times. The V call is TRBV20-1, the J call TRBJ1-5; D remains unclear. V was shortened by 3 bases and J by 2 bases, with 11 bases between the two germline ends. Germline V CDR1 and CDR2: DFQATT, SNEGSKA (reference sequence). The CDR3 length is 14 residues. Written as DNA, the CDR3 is TGCAGTGCTAGCTCTGGTGAGCGCAATCAGCCCCAGCATTTT. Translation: CSASSGERNQPQHF.

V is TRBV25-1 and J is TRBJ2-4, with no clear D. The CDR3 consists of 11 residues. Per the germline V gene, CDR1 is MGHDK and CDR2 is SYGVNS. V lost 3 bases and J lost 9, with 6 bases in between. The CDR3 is CASSDKGIQYF. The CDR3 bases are TGTGCCAGCAGTGATAAAGGCATTCAGTACTTC.

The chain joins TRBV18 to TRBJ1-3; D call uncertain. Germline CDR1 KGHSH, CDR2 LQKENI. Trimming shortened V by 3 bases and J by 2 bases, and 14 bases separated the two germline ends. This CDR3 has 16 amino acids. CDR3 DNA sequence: TGTGCCAGCTCACCGCGGAGGGAGTTTACTGGAAACACCATATATTTT. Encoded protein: CASSPRREFTGNTIYF.

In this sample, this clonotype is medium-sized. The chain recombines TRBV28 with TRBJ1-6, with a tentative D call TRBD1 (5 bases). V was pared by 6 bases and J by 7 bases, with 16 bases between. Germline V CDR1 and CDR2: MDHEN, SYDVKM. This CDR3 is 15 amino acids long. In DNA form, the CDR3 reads TGTGCCAGCAGGAGGGGAGGCTACGCCAATTCACCCCTCCACTTT. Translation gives CASRRGGYANSPLHF.

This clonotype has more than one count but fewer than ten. The CDR3 DNA is TGCAGTGCTAGTCGACAGACCCAAGAGACCCAGTACTTC. Its protein is CSASRQTQETQYF. J is TRBJ2-5 and V is TRBV20-1; the D gene is possibly TRBD1 (5 bases). V lost 3 bases and J 1 base, leaving 9 bases between the germline ends. The CDR3 covers 13 residues. Germline values: CDR1 DFQATT, CDR2 SNEGSKA (reference sequence).

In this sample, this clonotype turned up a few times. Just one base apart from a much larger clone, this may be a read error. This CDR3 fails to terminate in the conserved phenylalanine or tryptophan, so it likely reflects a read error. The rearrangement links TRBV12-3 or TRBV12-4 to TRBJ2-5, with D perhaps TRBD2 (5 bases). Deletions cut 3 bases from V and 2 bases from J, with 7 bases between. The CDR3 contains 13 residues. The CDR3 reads CASSFRGQETQYL. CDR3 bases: TGTGCCAGCAGTTTTCGGGGTCAAGAGACCCAGTACCTC.

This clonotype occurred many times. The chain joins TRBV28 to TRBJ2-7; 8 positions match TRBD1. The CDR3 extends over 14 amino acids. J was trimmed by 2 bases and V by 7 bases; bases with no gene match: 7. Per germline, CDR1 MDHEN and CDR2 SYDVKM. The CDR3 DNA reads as TGTGCCAGCATACAGGACAGGGCGCCCTACGAGCAGTACTTC. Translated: CASIQDRAPYEQYF.

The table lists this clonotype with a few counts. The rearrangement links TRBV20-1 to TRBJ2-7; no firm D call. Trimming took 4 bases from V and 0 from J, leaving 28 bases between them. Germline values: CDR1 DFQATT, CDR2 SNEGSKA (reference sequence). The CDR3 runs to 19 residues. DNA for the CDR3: TGCAGTGCTAAGGGTAAAGGGTATAGTGGCGGAGAAAGCTCCTACGAGCAGTACTTC. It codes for CSAKGKGYSGGESSYEQYF.

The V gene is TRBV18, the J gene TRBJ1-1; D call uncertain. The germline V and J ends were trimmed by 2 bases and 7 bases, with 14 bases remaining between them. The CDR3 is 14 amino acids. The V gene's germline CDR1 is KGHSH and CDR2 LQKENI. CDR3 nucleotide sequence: TGTGCCAGCTCACCAAGTGCGGGGAACTGTGAAGCTTTCTTT. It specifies CASSPSAGNCEAFF.

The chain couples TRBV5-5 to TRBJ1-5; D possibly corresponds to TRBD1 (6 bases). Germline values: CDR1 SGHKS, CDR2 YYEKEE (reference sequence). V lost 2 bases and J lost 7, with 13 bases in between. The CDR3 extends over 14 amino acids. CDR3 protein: CASSLSRGGQPQHF. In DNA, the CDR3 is TGTGCCAGCAGCTTAAGCAGGGGAGGGCAGCCCCAGCATTTT.

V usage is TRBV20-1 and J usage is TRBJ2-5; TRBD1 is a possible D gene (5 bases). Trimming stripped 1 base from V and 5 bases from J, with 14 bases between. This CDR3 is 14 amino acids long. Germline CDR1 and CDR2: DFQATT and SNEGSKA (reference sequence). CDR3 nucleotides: TGCAGTGCTAGAGGAAGTTCTCAGGGCGAGACCCAGTACTTC. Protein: CSARGSSQGETQYF.

In nucleotides, the CDR3 is TGCGCCAGCAGCTTCGGCGGGAGTCGGTACCAAGAGACCCAGTACTTC. Residues: CASSFGGSRYQETQYF. This chain links TRBV5-1 with TRBJ2-5, with TRBD2 identical over 7 bases. The CDR3 totals 16 residues. The germline V gene encodes CDR1 SGHRS and CDR2 YFSETQ. The V segment lost 2 bases and the J segment 0 bases; nucleotides outside the gene matches: 7.

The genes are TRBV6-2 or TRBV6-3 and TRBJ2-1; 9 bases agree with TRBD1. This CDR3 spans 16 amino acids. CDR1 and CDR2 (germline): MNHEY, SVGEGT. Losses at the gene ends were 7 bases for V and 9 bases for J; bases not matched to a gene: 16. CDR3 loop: CASTDPGTGRDGEQFF. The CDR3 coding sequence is TGTGCCAGCACCGACCCCGGGACAGGGCGGGATGGTGAGCAGTTCTTC.

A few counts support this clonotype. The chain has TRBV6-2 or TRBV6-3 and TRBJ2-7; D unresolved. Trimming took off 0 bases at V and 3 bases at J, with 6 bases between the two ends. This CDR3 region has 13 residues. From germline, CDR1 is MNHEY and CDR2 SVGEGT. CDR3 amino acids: CASSYSGFYEQYF. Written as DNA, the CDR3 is TGTGCCAGCAGTTACTCGGGTTTCTACGAGCAGTACTTC.

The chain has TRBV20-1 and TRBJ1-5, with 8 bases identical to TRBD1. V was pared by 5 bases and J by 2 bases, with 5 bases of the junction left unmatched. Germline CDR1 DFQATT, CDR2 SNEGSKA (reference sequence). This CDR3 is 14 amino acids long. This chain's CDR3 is CSAQDRVGNQPQHF. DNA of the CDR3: TGCAGTGCTCAGGACAGGGTCGGCAATCAGCCCCAGCATTTT.